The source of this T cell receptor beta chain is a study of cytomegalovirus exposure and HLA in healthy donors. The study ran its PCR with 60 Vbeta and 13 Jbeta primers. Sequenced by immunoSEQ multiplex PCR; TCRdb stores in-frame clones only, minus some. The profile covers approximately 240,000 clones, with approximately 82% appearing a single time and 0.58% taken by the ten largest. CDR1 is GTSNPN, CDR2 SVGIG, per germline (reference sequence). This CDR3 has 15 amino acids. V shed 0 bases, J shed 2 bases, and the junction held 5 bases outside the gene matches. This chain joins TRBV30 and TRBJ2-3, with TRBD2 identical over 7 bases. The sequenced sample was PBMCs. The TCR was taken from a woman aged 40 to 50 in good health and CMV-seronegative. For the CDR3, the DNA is TGTGCCTGGAGTGTGGGGGGGTCCTCCACAGATACGCAGTATTTT. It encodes CAWSVGGSSTDTQYF.